What follows are 3 T cell receptor beta chains derived from one specimen sequenced in a study of blood T cells in healthy people across ages. Alongside a J-beta primer mix, a sample-barcoded 5' primer served in a second PCR lasting about 7 to 11 cycles. Each CDR3 protein gets one entry after TCRdb re-called the 5' RACE reads with MiXCR. The sample includes 1,100,000 or so distinct CDR3 sequences, around 43% of them seen just once. The sequenced sample was blood. All receptors come from a woman in her sixties in good health.

The table lists this clonotype with a few counts. The DNA of the CDR3 is TGTGCCAGCAGCCAAGACGGGCAGGGGGCGGGGTCCTACGAGCAGTACTTC. Its translation is CASSQDGQGAGSYEQYF. The chain couples TRBV4-2 to TRBJ2-7; 8 bases map to TRBD1. J gave up 1 base and V 0 bases, and 8 bases lay outside the gene matches. CDR3 length equals 17 residues. The V gene's germline CDR1 is LGHNA and CDR2 YNFKEQ.

J is TRBJ2-5 and V is TRBV6-2 or TRBV6-3; TRBD1 matches 7 bases. Gene TRBJ2-7 matches the end of the DNA better, so the J call may be wrong. Germline lookup yields CDR1 MNHEY and CDR2 SVGEGT. This CDR3 has 14 amino acids. The DNA for the CDR3 is TGTGCCACCATAAACCGGGACAGCCACTACGAGCAGTACTTC. This codes for CATINRDSHYEQYF.

This clonotype has ten or more counts. The chain joins TRBV5-1 to TRBJ2-7; D perhaps matches TRBD1 (6 bases). The V and J ends lost 4 bases and 0 bases respectively, with 8 bases between them. Germline lookup yields CDR1 SGHRS and CDR2 YFSETQ. The CDR3 has 13 residues. CDR3 DNA sequence: TGCGCCAGCAGCCGGGACAACTCCTACGAGCAGTACTTC. Amino acids: CASSRDNSYEQYF.